The 7 T cell receptor beta chains presented below share a single source sample, sequenced in a study of T cell responses to AZD1222 COVID-19 vaccine. TCRdb's table, derived via immunoSEQ multiplex PCR, lists solely in-frame clones and lacks some. The sample contains 100,000 to 150,000 clones, about 88% of which appear only once. The sample was peripheral blood, taken 28 days after the second AZD1222 dose. The receptor source for this set is an adult who received the AZD1222 COVID-19 vaccine.

This clone was counted a single time. This sequence joins TRBV27 and TRBJ1-2; D not certain. Between the trimmed V and J ends, which lost 3 bases and 5 bases, there was a span of 13 bases. CDR1 MNHEY and CDR2 SMNVEV come from the germline V gene (reference sequence). This CDR3 has 14 residues. The CDR3 DNA sequence: TGTGCCAGCAGTTTTCACGCACCCCCTTATGGCTACACCTTC. It translates to CASSFHAPPYGYTF.

V is TRBV6-6 and J is TRBJ2-1, with TRBD2 matching 11 bases. The CDR3 is 15 residues long. V lost 2 bases to trimming and J lost 4 bases; unmatched junction nucleotides: 1. Germline V gene sequence: CDR1 MNHNY, CDR2 SVGAGI (reference sequence). The CDR3 here is CASSYVAGGYNEQFF. CDR3 sequence (DNA): TGTGCCAGCAGTTACGTAGCGGGGGGGTACAATGAGCAGTTCTTC.

The chain is built from TRBV2 and TRBJ2-7; 7 positions match TRBD1. V gave up 5 bases and J gave up 0 bases; unmatched junction bases: 7. The germline V gene has CDR1 SNHLY and CDR2 FYNNEI. This CDR3 is built from 15 residues. Written as DNA, the CDR3 is TGTGCCAGCAGTTTGGACAGGAACTACTCCTACGAGCAGTACTTC. Its translation: CASSLDRNYSYEQYF.

V usage is TRBV2 and J usage is TRBJ2-5; D not certain. V gave up 8 bases and J gave up 6 bases, with 4 bases separating them. CDR1 and CDR2 from the germline V gene are SNHLY and FYNNEI. The CDR3 loop spans 9 amino acids. The CDR3 here is CASGQTQYF. The CDR3 DNA sequence: TGTGCCAGCGGTCAGACCCAGTACTTC. The variable domain in full, with the rest retrieved from reference TRBV2 and TRBJ2-5, is EPEVTQTPSHQVTQMGQEVILRCVPISNHLYFYWYRQILGQKVEFLVSFYNNEISEKSEIFDDQFSVERPDGSNFTLKIRSTKLEDSAMYFCASGQTQYFGPGTRLLVL.

V and J are TRBV14 and TRBJ1-1; unclear D gene. The CDR3 is 16 amino acids. Germline values: CDR1 SGHDN, CDR2 FVKESK. Trimming took 0 bases from V and 6 from J, leaving 17 bases between them. The CDR3 here is CASSQDRGDGWAEAFF. In nucleotides, the CDR3 is TGTGCCAGCAGCCAAGATCGTGGGGATGGATGGGCTGAAGCTTTCTTT. Using reference TRBV14 and TRBJ1-1 for the parts outside the CDR3, the full variable domain is EAGVTQFPSHSVIEKGQTVTLRCDPISGHDNLYWYRRVMGKEIKFLLHFVKESKQDESGMPNNRFLAERTGGTYSTLKVQPAELEDSGVYFCASSQDRGDGWAEAFFGQGTRLTVV.

This rearrangement joins TRBV18 to TRBJ1-4; no definite D call. V was trimmed by 3 bases and J by 8 bases, leaving 7 bases between them. CDR1 is KGHSH and CDR2 is LQKENI in the germline V gene. The CDR3 is 12 amino acids. The DNA of the CDR3 is TGTGCCAGCTCACCGGTCGGGGAAAAACTGTTTTTT. It encodes CASSPVGEKLFF.

The chain employs TRBV5-1 and TRBJ2-7; tentative D call: TRBD1 (6 bases). Between the trimmed V and J ends, which lost 0 bases and 2 bases, there was a span of 12 bases. This CDR3 is built from 15 residues. The germline V gene encodes CDR1 SGHRS and CDR2 YFSETQ. Written as DNA, the CDR3 is TGCGCCAGCAGCTTGGAGCAGGGGCCCACCTACGAGCAGTACTTC. Translation gives CASSLEQGPTYEQYF.